This TCR beta chain originates from a study of OX40 agonist ivuxolimab in advanced cancers. Study-level findings and limits: At 0.1 to 3.0 mg/kg, clonal expansion of CD4+ and CD8+ blood T cells had occurred by week 6. CD4+ T cells averaged fewer expanded clones than CD8+ T cells.

CDR3 size: 15 residues. Germline CDR1 and CDR2: MNHEY and SVGAGI. The V and J ends lost 0 bases and 4 bases, in that order; junction bases with no gene match: 5. Sequencing was performed with immunoSEQ multiplex PCR; in TCRdb, only in-frame clones are kept and a portion is missing. The profile shows 45,000 to 55,000 clones, 83% of them singletons. Turning to this clone: The antigen is undetermined.

The input for sequencing was CD4+ or CD8+ T cells sorted from blood, taken in a trial of the OX40 agonist ivuxolimab. The TCR sequence derives from an adult with an advanced solid tumor such as melanoma, head and neck, liver or kidney cancer. The J gene is TRBJ2-7, the V gene TRBV6-5; 8 bases match TRBD2. This CDR3 is CASSYSASGRYEQYF. The CDR3 DNA reads as TGTGCCAGCAGTTACTCTGCGAGCGGGAGATACGAGCAGTACTTC.